Listed below are T cell receptor beta chains from one sample, sequenced in a study of T cell repertoires in cytomegalovirus infection. TCRdb processed the reads anew with MiXCR; each CDR3 protein has one entry. The sample includes 250,000 to 300,000 distinct CDR3 sequences, approximately 17% of them seen just once. Sequencing input: CD8+ T cells from PBMCs. The receptor set was obtained from a human donor in good health (CMV status not recorded). Some clones in this sample may be carry-over from other donors' samples. The CDR3 runs from the conserved cysteine through the conserved F or W. A D gene is named only where the DNA matches it firmly. Expanded clones get a size class; other rows say once, few or many, or leave the size out.

few	TRBD2	TRBJ2-1	TRBV10-2	TGCGCCAGCAGTGAGAGCGGGGGGGCTCATGAGCAGTTCTTC	CASSESGGAHEQFF
few	.	TRBJ2-1	TRBV7-9	TGTGCCAGCTCGGGGACGCCGAAATTGGGGGGCAATGAGCAGTTCTTC	CASSGTPKLGGNEQFF
few	TRBD2	TRBJ2-3	TRBV13	TGTGCCAGCAGGTCAGCGGGGGTGATAGTAACAGATACGCAGTATTTT	CASRSAGVIVTDTQYF
few	.	TRBJ2-1	TRBV20-1	TGCAGTGCTAGGATACCTGCGGACAAACTCTCCTACAATGAGCAGTTCTTC	CSARIPADKLSYNEQFF
.	TRBD1	TRBJ2-1	TRBV6-5	TGTGCCAGCACCCTGGACAGGGGGGTTTACAATGAGCAGTTCTTC	CASTLDRGVYNEQFF
few	.	TRBJ1-1	TRBV29-1	TGCAGCGTGGCCGGACGAACTGAAGCTTTCTTT	CSVAGRTEAFF
.	.	TRBJ2-3	TRBV5-4	TGTGCCAGCAGCTTGATGAGGGACCCAAGCACAGATACGCAGTATTTT	CASSLMRDPSTDTQYF
.	.	TRBJ1-1	TRBV29-1	TGCAGCGTTGTATCGGGCGCCTTTCCGGGACGGAGAAACACTGAAGCTTTCTTT	CSVVSGAFPGRRNTEAFF
many	.	TRBJ2-5	TRBV7-8	TGTGCCAGCAGCTTATGGGAGTACCAAGAGACCCAGTACTTC	CASSLWEYQETQYF
many	.	TRBJ2-7	TRBV6-1	TGTGCCAGCAGTGAAGGGGCACAGCTCTCCTACGAGCAGTACTTC	CASSEGAQLSYEQYF
.	.	TRBJ1-1	TRBV13	TGTGCCAGCAGCTTAGAGGACGAGGGTGAAGCTTTCTTT	CASSLEDEGEAFF
few	.	TRBJ2-7	TRBV6-2/TRBV6-3	TGTGCCAGCAGCTACGGACCATACTACGAGCAGTACTTC	CASSYGPYYEQYF
few	TRBD1	TRBJ2-3	TRBV28	TGTGCCAGCAGTTCCCAGACAGGGTCGAGCACAGATACGCAGTATTTT	CASSSQTGSSTDTQYF
.	.	TRBJ1-5	TRBV20-1	TGCAGTGCCCCCCCGGGCAGGGATGATCAGCCCCAGCATTTT	CSAPPGRDDQPQHF
many	TRBD1	TRBJ2-7	TRBV7-8	TGTGCCAGCAGCTTGGGGGGACAGGGGATTACCTACGAGCAGTACTTC	CASSLGGQGITYEQYF
few	.	TRBJ2-7	TRBV5-1	TGCGCCAGCAGCTTCGGACAGCTCGAGCAGTACTTC	CASSFGQLEQYF
many	.	TRBJ2-2	TRBV7-2	TGTGCCAGCAGCCCCGGCTACTCGAACACCGGGGAGCTGTTTTTT	CASSPGYSNTGELFF
once	TRBD1	TRBJ1-1	TRBV7-4	TGTGCCAGCAGCTCCCCGACAGGGTTTGAAGCTATCTTT	CASSSPTGFEAIF
few	.	TRBJ2-5	TRBV4-3	TGCGCCAGCAGCCAATTTTATTCTTCTGGGGAGACCCAGTACTTC	CASSQFYSSGETQYF
.	.	TRBJ2-2	TRBV19	TGTGCCAGTAATCCAGTATGGGGAGTCACCGGGGAGCTGTTTTTT	CASNPVWGVTGELFF
.	.	TRBJ2-7	TRBV20-1	TGCAGTGCTAAAATGAAACCCGGGACTGGAACCTACGAGCAGTACTTC	CSAKMKPGTGTYEQYF
.	TRBD1	TRBJ1-5	TRBV6-6	TGTGCCAGCAGGGGACAGGGGGCGTCTTCTGGGCCCCAGCATTTT	CASRGQGASSGPQHF
few	.	TRBJ2-5	TRBV28	TGTGCCAGCAGGGACAGTGACTACCAAGAGACCCAGTACTTC	CASRDSDYQETQYF
many	.	TRBJ2-2	TRBV6-2/TRBV6-3	TGTGCCAGCAGTACTCAGGGATATGACACCGGGGAGCTGTTTTTT	CASSTQGYDTGELFF
.	.	TRBJ1-5	TRBV19	TGTGCCACCGATTCCTATAGCAATCAGCCCCAGCATTTT	CATDSYSNQPQHF
.	.	TRBJ2-5	TRBV25-1	TGTGCCAGCAGTGAATTCCGAATTGGGCGAGGAGAGACCCAGTACTTC	CASSEFRIGRGETQYF
few	.	TRBJ2-4	TRBV7-9	TGTGCCAGCAGCATAAACAGCGCGGGGGCCAAAAACATTCAGTACTTC	CASSINSAGAKNIQYF
few	.	TRBJ2-2	TRBV10-3	TGTGCCACTAGGCCGGCAAGGGAGTTCGACACCGGGGAGCTGTTTTTT	CATRPAREFDTGELFF
.	.	TRBJ2-7	TRBV6-5	TGTGCCAGCAGTTACGGCACCGGGAACGAGCAGTACTTC	CASSYGTGNEQYF
.	.	TRBJ1-5	TRBV28	TGTGCCAGCAGTTTGACAGGAATTAGCAATCAGCCCCAGCATTTT	CASSLTGISNQPQHF